The 10 T cell receptor beta chains reported below all come from one sample, sequenced in a study of blood T cell repertoires in COVID-19. Assay used: immunoSEQ multiplex PCR; TCRdb lists only in-frame clones, some missing. The sample has some 150,000 clones, about 79% seen once. Material for sequencing was PBMCs or T cells enriched from blood (not recorded which). Receptors originate from a man in his forties or fifties who had recovered from COVID-19.

Only one count was recorded for this clone. The V gene is TRBV30, the J gene TRBJ2-7, with 9 bases aligning to TRBD1. J was trimmed by 5 bases and V by 2 bases; bases with no gene match: 7. CDR3 length: 14 residues. Germline V lookup: CDR1 GTSNPN, CDR2 SVGIG (reference sequence). The CDR3 here is CAWSLGTGFHEQYF. Here the CDR3 DNA reads TGTGCCTGGAGTTTAGGGACAGGGTTCCACGAGCAGTACTTC.

The J gene is TRBJ1-5, the V gene TRBV5-6; D not resolved. V lost 1 base and J 7 bases, leaving 12 bases between the germline ends. The length of the CDR3 is 14 residues. Germline values: CDR1 SGHDT, CDR2 YYEEEE. Here the CDR3 DNA reads TGTGCCAGCAGCTTGTTTGGGAGGAGACAGCCCCAGCATTTT. It translates to CASSLFGRRQPQHF.

The V gene is TRBV3-1 (or the pseudogene TRBV3-2), the J gene TRBJ1-2; 10 bases align to TRBD1. After removal of 5 bases from V and 10 bases from J, the junction contained 10 bases not matched to a gene. The germline V gene has CDR1 LGHDT and CDR2 YNNKEL (reference sequence). The CDR3 has 14 residues. The CDR3 coding sequence is TGTGCCAGCAGCGGAAGTGGGACAGGGGCGGACTACACCTTC. This codes for CASSGSGTGADYTF.

This chain links TRBV7-9 with TRBJ1-6, with 9 bases aligning to TRBD1. Unmatched junction bases numbered 11, after V lost 4 bases and J lost 10 bases. Germline CDR1 is SEHNR and CDR2 is FQNEAQ (reference sequence). CDR3 length equals 16 residues. CDR3: CASSSSSGTGRSPLHF. The DNA of the CDR3 is TGTGCCAGCAGCTCATCTTCCGGGACAGGGAGATCACCCCTCCACTTT.

The chain couples TRBV5-6 to TRBJ1-2; 10 bases agree with TRBD1. From germline, CDR1 is SGHDT and CDR2 YYEEEE. J was trimmed by 5 bases and V by 3 bases; bases with no gene match: 4. This CDR3 spans 14 amino acids. The CDR3 bases are TGTGCCAGCAGCTCTCCGGGACAGGGGTATGGCTACACCTTC. It specifies CASSSPGQGYGYTF.

The chain uses TRBV3-1 (or the pseudogene TRBV3-2) and TRBJ1-1; 7 nucleotides align to TRBD1. The length of the CDR3 is 15 residues. Germline V CDR1 and CDR2: LGHDT, YNNKEL (reference sequence). Germline trimming cut 4 bases from V and 0 bases from J; bases unmatched to any gene: 5. The CDR3 DNA is TGTGCCAGCAGCCCCCGGGACAGATTGAACACTGAAGCTTTCTTT. Encoded protein: CASSPRDRLNTEAFF.

The chain carries TRBV3-1 (or the pseudogene TRBV3-2) and TRBJ1-3; D is uncertain. This CDR3 region has 15 residues. V was shortened by 1 base and J by 2 bases, with 9 bases between the two germline ends. Germline CDR1 is LGHDT and CDR2 is YNNKEL (reference sequence). This chain's CDR3 is CASSQVMGPGNTIYF. The CDR3 DNA follows: TGTGCCAGCAGCCAAGTCATGGGCCCTGGAAACACCATATATTTT.

The chain recombines TRBV19 with TRBJ1-1; TRBD1 is a possible D gene (5 bases). Trimming left V 6 bases short and J 0 bases short, with 11 bases between. The CDR3 extends over 14 amino acids. The V gene's germline CDR1 is LNHDA and CDR2 SQIVND (reference sequence). The DNA for the CDR3 is TGTGCCAGTAGAACAGGAAGGATGAACACTGAAGCTTTCTTT. Translating gives CASRTGRMNTEAFF.

The V and J genes are TRBV7-9 and TRBJ1-3; TRBD1 agrees at 10 bases. Germline V gene sequence: CDR1 SEHNR, CDR2 FQNEAQ (reference sequence). The CDR3 contains 15 residues. Trimming removed 5 bases from V and 9 bases from J; junction bases left unmatched: 10. The CDR3, as DNA: TGTGCCAGCAGCCTCGGGACAGGGGTGCGCGGCACCATATATTTT. Protein sequence: CASSLGTGVRGTIYF.

V usage is TRBV11-2 and J usage is TRBJ1-6; 8 positions agree with TRBD1. The length of the CDR3 is 14 residues. The ends lost 2 bases at V and 7 bases at J; junction bases unmatched: 1. Germline CDR1 SGHAT, CDR2 FQNNGV. CDR3 residues: CASSLQGANSPLHF. CDR3 coding DNA: TGTGCCAGCAGCTTACAGGGGGCCAATTCACCCCTCCACTTT.